The 2 T cell receptor beta chains reported below all come from one sample, sequenced in a study of T cell responses to AZD1222 COVID-19 vaccine. Sequenced by immunoSEQ multiplex PCR; TCRdb stores in-frame clones only, minus some. Counted here are some 120,000 clones, approximately 85% occurring once; the ten biggest clones make up roughly 3.9%. The sample in question was peripheral blood, obtained on day 0 of MenACWY control vaccination. These receptors all stem from an adult in good health.

The rearrangement joins TRBV7-2 to TRBJ1-5; 9 bases match TRBD1. CDR3 size: 17 residues. Germline V gene lookup returns CDR1 SGHTA and CDR2 FQGNSA. The V segment lost 5 bases and the J segment 3 bases; nucleotides outside the gene matches: 11. This chain's CDR3 is CASSGTGGPNNNQPQHF. The CDR3 nucleotides are TGTGCCAGCAGCGGTACAGGGGGCCCAAATAACAATCAGCCCCAGCATTTT.

The chain links TRBV3-1 (or the pseudogene TRBV3-2) to TRBJ2-5; TRBD2 aligns across 11 bases. The germline V gene has CDR1 LGHDT and CDR2 YNNKEL (reference sequence). Trimming took 2 bases from V and 3 from J; bases not matched to a gene: 11. The CDR3 runs 18 residues. CDR3: CASSQTRALAGGKETQYF. In nucleotides, the CDR3 is TGTGCCAGCAGCCAAACCCGGGCCTTAGCGGGGGGGAAAGAGACCCAGTACTTC.